Following are 14 T cell receptor beta chains from one sample sequenced in a study of cytomegalovirus exposure and HLA in healthy donors (dated by TCRdb to between 2016 and 2019). Library preparation employed the immunoSEQ multiplex PCR assay. In its TCRdb copy, this immuneACCESS table keeps in-frame sequences only and misses some clones. Where compared with another copy, unresolved V genes explain less than half of these, and the others have no known cause. Across this sample there are around 240,000 clones, with almost 90% seen only once. The ten largest clones add up to less than 0.4% of the sample. The sample consisted of PBMCs. These receptors were collected from a woman aged 18-29 years in good health and CMV-seronegative.

V gene TRBV30 combines with J gene TRBJ2-7, with TRBD2 identical over 10 bases. The V and J ends lost 5 bases and 1 base, in that order; junction bases with no gene match: 2. The CDR3 is 13 amino acids. Germline V gene lookup returns CDR1 GTSNPN and CDR2 SVGIG (reference sequence). CDR3: CAWELAGSYEQYF. CDR3 coding DNA: TGTGCCTGGGAACTAGCGGGGTCCTACGAGCAGTACTTC.

The chain couples TRBV14 to TRBJ1-6; D uncertain. Germline V lookup: CDR1 SGHDN, CDR2 FVKESK. V was shortened by 0 bases and J by 9 bases, with 9 bases between the two germline ends. The CDR3 totals 14 residues. The CDR3 nucleotides read TGTGCCAGCAGCCAAGATCCAAATTTTTCACCCCTCCACTTT. Its protein product is CASSQDPNFSPLHF.

This clone showed up just a few times. The chain uses TRBV10-1 and TRBJ1-2; tentatively, D is TRBD1 (6 bases). V was cut by 2 bases and J by 8 bases, with 12 bases left in between. CDR3 size: 13 residues. Looked up from germline, CDR1 is WNHNN and CDR2 is SYGVQD (reference sequence). CDR3 DNA sequence: TGCGCCAGCAGTGAGGGAACAGGGATGGGCTACACCTTC. It encodes CASSEGTGMGYTF.

The V and J genes are TRBV5-1 and TRBJ2-3; the match to TRBD2 covers 14 bases. This CDR3 is 16 amino acids long. Germline-derived CDR1 and CDR2 are SGHRS and YFSETQ. Trimming removed 2 bases from V and 4 bases from J; junction bases left unmatched: 3. CDR3 bases: TGCGCCAGCAGCTTAGGACTAGCGGGGGGCCCAGATACGCAGTATTTT. As protein: CASSLGLAGGPDTQYF.

CDR3 amino acids: CAISADSGFSWTGKGETQYF. CDR3 DNA: TGTGCCATCAGTGCCGATTCGGGATTTTCTTGGACAGGGAAGGGGGAGACCCAGTACTTC. The chain links TRBV10-3 to TRBJ2-5; TRBD1 agrees at 8 bases. CDR3 size: 20 residues. The trim removed 4 bases at V and 5 bases at J, leaving 24 bases unmatched. Germline-derived CDR1 and CDR2 are ENHRY and SYGVKD.

V is TRBV6-5 and J is TRBJ1-5, with TRBD1 identical over 7 bases. Germline loops: CDR1 MNHEY, CDR2 SVGAGI. V was clipped by 6 bases and J by 6 bases; unmatched bases: 8. The CDR3 runs to 14 residues. CDR3 nucleotide sequence: TGTGCCAGCAGCCTTAACAGGGGAGGTCAGCCCCAGCATTTT. This codes for CASSLNRGGQPQHF.

The chain employs TRBV28 and TRBJ2-7; 7 bases are shared with TRBD1. V was pared by 5 bases and J by 3 bases, with 4 bases of the junction left unmatched. The CDR3 covers 13 residues. From germline, CDR1 is MDHEN and CDR2 SYDVKM. The CDR3 DNA is TGTGCCAGCAGTGTGACAGGGTACTACGAGCAGTACGTC. Amino acids: CASSVTGYYEQYV.

The chain links TRBV9 to TRBJ1-1; D may be TRBD1 (5 bases). V gave up 4 bases and J gave up 0 bases, with 13 bases separating them. The length of the CDR3 is 15 residues. Germline CDR1 is SGDLS and CDR2 is YYNGEE. The CDR3 spells CASSPRGVMNTEAFF. DNA for the CDR3: TGTGCCAGCAGCCCGCGGGGGGTCATGAACACTGAAGCTTTCTTT.

The count of this clone is one. The chain is built from TRBV6-5 and TRBJ2-5, with D unresolved. The V gene's germline CDR1 is MNHEY and CDR2 SVGAGI. The CDR3 is 14 amino acids. V lost 7 bases and J 2 bases, leaving 14 bases between the germline ends. The CDR3: CASMRSVSQETQYF. CDR3 DNA: TGTGCCAGCATGAGATCGGTGTCTCAAGAGACCCAGTACTTC.

The genes are TRBV7-2 and TRBJ2-1; TRBD2 might be the D (6 bases). The CDR3 consists of 15 residues. Germline V gene sequence: CDR1 SGHTA, CDR2 FQGNSA. V was shortened by 1 base and J by 6 bases, with 13 bases between the two germline ends. CDR3 sequence: CASSLVPGVRNEQFF. In nucleotides, the CDR3 is TGTGCCAGCAGCTTAGTTCCGGGGGTCCGCAATGAGCAGTTCTTC.

The V call is TRBV2, the J call TRBJ1-2; 10 bases match TRBD1. This CDR3 region has 14 residues. The V and J ends lost 10 bases and 8 bases, in that order; junction bases with no gene match: 13. Germline V lookup: CDR1 SNHLY, CDR2 FYNNEI. CDR3 DNA sequence: TGTGCCACAATCCGGGACAGGGGAGTTAAGGGCTACACCTTC. Protein sequence: CATIRDRGVKGYTF.

There are a few counts of this clone. The rearrangement uses TRBV27 and TRBJ1-6; tentatively, D is TRBD1 (5 bases). There are 14 residues in the CDR3. Germline V gene data show CDR1 as MNHEY and CDR2 as SMNVEV (reference sequence). V dropped 3 bases and J dropped 10 bases, with 13 bases sitting between them. The CDR3 coding sequence is TGTGCCAGCAGTTTGTCGGGGGTGGCGTCACCCCTCCACTTT. Translation gives CASSLSGVASPLHF.

This clone is medium-sized (0.01 to 0.1%) within its sample. The J gene is TRBJ1-6, the V gene TRBV7-9; tentative D call: TRBD1 (5 bases). Deletions cut 2 bases from V and 7 bases from J, with 12 bases between. Germline CDR1 reads SEHNR; CDR2 reads FQNEAQ (reference sequence). The CDR3 loop spans 15 amino acids. The CDR3 DNA is TGTGCCAGCAGCTTATCCGCGGCAGGGAATTCACCCCTCCACTTT. It is translated as CASSLSAAGNSPLHF.

This chain links TRBV28 with TRBJ1-1, with 7 nucleotides matching TRBD1. The germline CDR1 and CDR2 sequences are MDHEN and SYDVKM. The CDR3 has 15 residues. The J segment lost 0 bases and the V segment lost 6 bases, leaving 7 bases of the junction unmatched. This chain's CDR3 is CASRERDRMNTEAFF. CDR3 nucleotide sequence: TGTGCCAGCAGAGAAAGGGACAGAATGAACACTGAAGCTTTCTTT.